This TCR beta chain is drawn from a study of cytomegalovirus exposure and HLA in healthy donors. Use of 60 Vbeta and 13 Jbeta primers characterized the PCR. Sequencing was performed with immunoSEQ multiplex PCR; in TCRdb, only in-frame clones are kept and a portion is missing. The sample holds about 110,000 clones, around 80% seen once. This CDR3 has 15 residues. V gave up 1 base and J gave up 2 bases; unmatched junction bases: 3. Germline values: CDR1 GTSNPN, CDR2 SVGIG (reference sequence). Study-level results: In an earlier analysis, about 87% or about 30%: the productive usage of most TCR beta V segments. It was confirmed in vitro that three of the CMV-associated chains were specific for CMV antigens. In a later analysis, at a false discovery rate of 0.05, about 17,000 TCR beta sequences matched HLA alleles.

To note about this clone: Its antigen remains unknown.

The specimen sequenced was PBMCs. The clonotype was recovered from a middle-aged woman in good health and CMV-seronegative. This chain joins TRBV30 and TRBJ2-2; 8 bases align to TRBD1. The DNA for the CDR3 is TGTGCCTGGAGTGCTGGACAGGGAAACACCGGGGAGCTGTTTTTT. It yields the protein CAWSAGQGNTGELFF.